This T cell receptor (beta chain) was identified in a study of blood T cells in healthy people across ages. A second PCR of about 6 to 12 cycles used a sample-barcoded 5' primer and a J-beta primer mix. A 12-random-nucleotide template-switch adaptor tagged each cDNA molecule. From the 5' RACE reads, TCRdb called clonotypes with MiXCR, one entry per CDR3 protein. The data contain about 1.6 million distinct CDR3 sequences, about 35% of them singletons. In its sample, this clonotype was seen a few times. This TCR came from a woman aged 25 to 39 in good health. Material: blood.

CDR3 sequence: CASSQEGYSGADTQYF. The CDR3 nucleotides are TGCGCCAGCAGCCAAGAGGGGTATAGCGGGGCAGATACGCAGTATTTT. The chain has TRBV4-1 and TRBJ2-3; the match to TRBD2 covers 8 bases. This CDR3 is built from 16 residues. Germline CDR1 and CDR2: MGHRA and YSYEKL. V gave up 0 bases and J gave up 4 bases; unmatched junction bases: 6.